The 10 T cell receptor beta chains given below trace back to one sample, sequenced in a study of low-dose radiotherapy and immunotherapy resistance in tumors (dated by TCRdb to between 2022 and 2023). This specimen's time point label, per the study, means: after trial treatment. According to the study, the label for this sample's treatment or condition signals: LDRT plus nivolumab, ipilimumab, low-dose cyclophosphamide and aspirin (RACIN trial). TCRdb records Illumina HiSeq 2500 as the sequencer. To make first-strand cDNA, Superscript III was used along with a set of TRAV- and TRBV-specific primers so that both the TCRalpha and TCRbeta chains were covered. TCRs were amplified with Phusion for 20 to 25 PCR cycles using a constant-region primer together with the adapter attached to the V primers. TCRdb ran its own pipeline on the public reads, namely fastp trimming at Q25 and MiXCR clone calling, and kept in-frame beta chains. Each entry merges the rows of one CDR3 protein and shows their most common DNA and genes. For this sample there are tens of thousands of distinct CDR3 sequences; more than 20% appear just once. Of the sample, around 13% falls within the top ten clones.

The input for sequencing was PBMCs, taken after low-dose radiotherapy plus immunotherapy. The receptors shown here come from a female donor with ovarian cancer.

Worth noting for this clonotype: Given a much more abundant clone one base away, this may be a read error. J is TRBJ2-7 and V is TRBV13; TRBD2 matches 10 bases. Losses at the gene ends were 9 bases for V and 11 bases for J; bases not matched to a gene: 10. The CDR3 loop spans 12 amino acids. Germline lookup yields CDR1 PRHDT and CDR2 FYEKMQ (reference sequence). The CDR3 DNA sequence: TGTGCCAGGGGGAGGAGCGGGGGGGCGAAGTACTTC. Translation: CARGRSGGAKYF.

Worth noting for this clonotype: This likely reflects a read error, since a far larger clone is one base away. The V gene is TRBV27, the J gene TRBJ1-4; TRBD1 matches at 7 bases. The CDR3 is 15 residues long. Germline V gives CDR1 MNHEY, CDR2 SMNVEV (reference sequence). The CDR3 DNA reads as TGTGCCACCAGTCCAGGGGGACGGGGGATCGAAAAACTGTTTTTT. Its translation is CATSPGGRGIEKLFF.

In this sample, this clonotype turned up many times. V and J are TRBV7-8 and TRBJ2-3; D possibly matches TRBD1 or TRBD2 (5 bases each). V lost 1 base and J lost 3, with 17 bases in between. Per germline, CDR1 SGHVS and CDR2 FQNEAQ. CDR3 length: 17 amino acids. CDR3 nucleotides: TGTGCCAGCAGCTTAGTGTTAGAGGGGACCGGGACAGATACGCAGTATTTT. Protein product: CASSLVLEGTGTDTQYF.

The chain combines TRBV12-3 or TRBV12-4 with TRBJ1-1; 10 bases are shared with TRBD1. CDR3 size: 17 residues. The J segment lost 3 bases and the V segment lost 1 base, leaving 8 bases of the junction unmatched. The CDR3 here is CASSLGRDRGVDTEAFF. For the CDR3, the DNA is TGTGCCAGCAGTTTAGGACGGGACAGGGGCGTGGACACTGAAGCTTTCTTT.

Worth noting for this clonotype: This likely stems from a read error, as it lies one base from a far larger clone. V gene TRBV29-1 combines with J gene TRBJ2-1; TRBD2 is a possible D gene (5 bases). V lost 4 bases to trimming and J lost 10 bases, with 8 bases between them. CDR3 length: 10 amino acids. The germline gives CDR1 SQVTM, CDR2 ANQGSEA. CDR3 in amino acids: CSVGDYEQFF. As DNA, the CDR3 is TGCAGCGTTGGCGACTACGAGCAGTTCTTC.

This clonotype was seen at least ten times. This rearrangement joins TRBV6-2 or TRBV6-3 to TRBJ2-5; 7 nucleotides line up with TRBD2. CDR3 length equals 13 residues. Per germline, CDR1 MNHEY and CDR2 SVGEGT. V shed 8 bases, J shed 2 bases, and the junction held 5 bases outside the gene matches. The CDR3 here is CASGRGGQETQYF. For the CDR3, the DNA is TGTGCCAGCGGCCGGGGAGGGCAAGAGACCCAGTACTTC.

This clonotype was seen at least ten times. The chain has TRBV20-1 and TRBJ1-2; D unresolved. Trimming left V 2 bases short and J 2 bases short, with 12 bases between. CDR1 and CDR2 (germline): DFQATT, SNEGSKA (reference sequence). The CDR3 is 14 residues long. The CDR3 region is CSARILDSNYGYTF. The CDR3 coding sequence is TGCAGTGCTAGAATATTGGATTCCAACTATGGCTACACCTTC.

This clonotype appeared many times. This chain links TRBV2 with TRBJ2-7; 10 positions agree with TRBD2. Germline V CDR1 and CDR2: SNHLY, FYNNEI. This CDR3 is built from 16 residues. The V segment lost 5 bases and the J segment 0 bases; nucleotides outside the gene matches: 7. CDR3 sequence reads: CASSHVTSGASYEQYF. In DNA, the CDR3 is TGTGCCAGCAGTCACGTTACTAGCGGGGCCTCCTACGAGCAGTACTTC.

This clonotype was found many times. The chain carries TRBV20-1 and TRBJ2-3; 7 positions agree with TRBD1. With 6 bases clipped from V and 0 bases from J, the junction kept 6 bases outside the gene matches. Germline CDR1 DFQATT, CDR2 SNEGSKA (reference sequence). CDR3 length equals 14 residues. CDR3 residues: CSANRQGSTDTQYF. CDR3 nucleotide sequence: TGCAGTGCCAACAGACAGGGTAGCACAGATACGCAGTATTTT.

This clonotype was seen ten or more times. This chain joins TRBV3-1 and TRBJ1-6; tentatively, D is TRBD1 (5 bases). The CDR3 contains 16 residues. CDR1 and CDR2 (germline): LGHDT, YNNKEL (reference sequence). Trimming shortened V by 1 base and J by 7 bases, and 14 bases separated the two germline ends. CDR3: CASSQVGAGRNSPLHF. The CDR3 DNA reads as TGTGCCAGCAGCCAAGTAGGGGCTGGTCGCAATTCACCCCTCCACTTT.